This T cell receptor (beta chain) emerged from a study of beta chain features in type 1 diabetes (dated by TCRdb to about 2018). In the study overall: Mean age, gender distribution, total cell number and subset yield did not differ between patients and healthy donors. In the study, recently diagnosed type 1 diabetes patients and matched healthy donors were compared on the TCRB repertoires of their sorted circulating CD4+ T cell subsets. A total of over 95,000,000 sorted cells were examined across all samples, and RNA yield correlated strongly with the number of cells per subset. Regulatory and stem cell-like memory subsets were isolated from only 8 patients and roughly eight healthy donors, whereas naive and central memory subsets came from all 30 or so donors.

For this chain, trimming is 2 bases at the V end and 2 bases at the J end, and the number of junction bases without a gene match is 9. According to the germline V gene, CDR1 reads KGHSH and CDR2 reads LQKENI. The CDR3 goes from the cysteine to the phenylalanine over 17 residues. CDR3 DNA only is kept here, 51 bases in frame from base 1. About this clone: Its antigen remains unidentified. Per-base qualities were not stored, and no clone one base away is much larger.

Here is what the overall study found, with its caveats: Because cDNA rather than genomic DNA was sequenced, highly expressing activated cells could have been over-represented, although no difference in activation and CD3 levels was found between groups. In all four CD4+ subsets, TCRB CDR3 length was moderately but significantly shorter in type 1 diabetes patients. At VDJ recombination sites, patients with type 1 diabetes made fewer insertions and deleted more nucleotides, a pattern implying thymic rearrangement abnormalities. Because the HLA sub-analyses included only small numbers of individuals, any influence of HLA type on TCRB rearrangement was left unresolved. Naive, central memory and regulatory TCRB repertoires appeared to be more similar among patients than among healthy donors. PCR may preferentially amplify shorter templates, but because patient and control samples were amplified and corrected together, any resulting skew would affect both groups equally.

From each donor, a single peripheral blood sample of 90 to 150 mL on average was drawn into heparinised tubes. Using a panel that included CD45RO, CCR7, CD25, CD127, CD95 and CD27, naive, central memory, regulatory and stem cell-like memory CD4+ T cells were sorted on a BD FACSAria II. A purity above 98% was achieved for all sorted populations. PBMCs were separated immediately by Lymphoprep density gradient centrifugation and were stained directly, without being cultured. To minimize batch effects, samples were stained and sorted in pairs, one healthy donor with one patient per experiment. The entire isolated RNA was reverse transcribed using the High Capacity cDNA Reverse Transcription Kit, and thus expressed TCRB transcripts were sequenced. For stem cell-like memory T cell samples, survey-depth immunoSEQ sequencing was used, averaging about 990,000 total reads per sample. Sorted cells were lysed in RLT buffer and RNA was extracted with DNase-treated RNeasy Micro or Mini kits, depending on cell number. To prevent cross-contamination, each cell subset was processed individually, whereas patient and healthy donor samples were processed jointly. The immunoSEQ multiplex PCR was used to amplify TCRB sequences from cDNA, generating 87-bp fragments that spanned the CDR3 region. Amplicons were sequenced on the Illumina HiSeq platform. The original methods were these. PCR bias was computationally corrected using synthetic template baselines, reads within Hamming distance 2 were collapsed, and singletons that could not be merged were discarded. Reads were aligned against IMGT so that V, D and J genes, CDR3 length and insertions or deletions at six rearrangement sites could be assigned. Within each subset, clonotype counts were normalized to the number of sorted cells before true diversity and Gini coefficients were calculated with the tcR R package. The overlap coefficient, calculated on TCRB nucleotide sequences, was used to measure repertoire sharing. TCRdb took over this immuneACCESS table, retaining in-frame rearrangements with V and J assigned. Such tables are incomplete; in checked studies, under half of the missing clones stem from an unresolved V gene, and the remainder is unexplained. The D gene and trimming were derived from the DNA, and the V and J assignments and clone size from that table. The sample data list 40,000 to 55,000 clones, and approximately 40% of these were observed just once. In total, the top ten clones hold 0.13% of the sample.

The receptor chain draws on TRBV18 and TRBJ2-7; 10 bases in the junction line up with TRBD2. The sequence was obtained from a man aged 30 to 39 with type 1 diabetes. Sequenced: stem cell memory CD4+ T cells from blood. In the paper's terms, the cell subset or site label means: stem cell-like memory CD4+ T cells. The DNA sequence is given as TGTGCCAGCTCACCAATGATTCGAACTAGCGGGGCCTACGAGCAGTACTTC. Its protein reads: CASSPMIRTSGAYEQYF.